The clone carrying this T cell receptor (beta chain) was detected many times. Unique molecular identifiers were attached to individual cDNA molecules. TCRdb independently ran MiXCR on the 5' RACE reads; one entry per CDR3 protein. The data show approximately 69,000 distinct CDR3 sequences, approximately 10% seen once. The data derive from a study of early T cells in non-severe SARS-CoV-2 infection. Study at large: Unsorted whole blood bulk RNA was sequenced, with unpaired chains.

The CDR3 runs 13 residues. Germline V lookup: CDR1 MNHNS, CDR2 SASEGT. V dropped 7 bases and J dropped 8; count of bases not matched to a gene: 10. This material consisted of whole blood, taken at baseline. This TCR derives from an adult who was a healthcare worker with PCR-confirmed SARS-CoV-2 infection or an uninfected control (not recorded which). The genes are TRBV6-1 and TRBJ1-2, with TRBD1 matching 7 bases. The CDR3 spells CASTSDRTWGYTF. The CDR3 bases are TGTGCCAGCACTTCGGACAGGACCTGGGGCTACACCTTC.